These T cell receptor beta chains were read from a single sample in a study of blood T cell repertoires in COVID-19. TCRdb's table, derived via immunoSEQ multiplex PCR, lists solely in-frame clones and lacks some. The data contain over 450,000 clones, approximately 92% of them singletons. Sequenced input: peripheral blood. All receptors derive from a man aged 18 to 29 with COVID-19, enrolled during active disease. The CDR3 runs from the conserved cysteine through the conserved F or W. A D gene is named only where the DNA matches it firmly. Not every row has a clone size; where given, it reads once, few, many or a size class.

D gene: TRBD1
J gene: TRBJ2-7
V gene: TRBV19
clone size: NA
CDR3 DNA: TGTGCCAGTAGGGATACCGGGACAGGCGAGCAGTACTTC
CDR3 protein: CASRDTGTGEQYF

D gene: TRBD1
J gene: TRBJ1-1
V gene: TRBV5-6
clone size: NA
CDR3 DNA: TGTGCCAGCAGACGGGACAGGGGGCCTGCAAACACTGAAGCTTTCTTT
CDR3 protein: CASRRDRGPANTEAFF

D gene: TRBD2
J gene: TRBJ2-2
V gene: TRBV19
clone size: once
CDR3 DNA: TGTGCCAGTACTCCACTAGCGCACTCGAACACCGGGGAGCTGTTTTTT
CDR3 protein: CASTPLAHSNTGELFF

D gene: TRBD1
J gene: TRBJ2-1
V gene: TRBV11-2
clone size: NA
CDR3 DNA: TGTGCCAGCAGCTTAGTACAGGGGGTGGCCTACAATGAGCAGTTCTTC
CDR3 protein: CASSLVQGVAYNEQFF

D gene: TRBD1
J gene: TRBJ1-5
V gene: TRBV30
clone size: NA
CDR3 DNA: TGTGCCTGGAGTGACGGGACAGGTCATCCTCCCCAGCATTTT
CDR3 protein: CAWSDGTGHPPQHF

D gene: NA
J gene: TRBJ2-2
V gene: TRBV27
clone size: NA
CDR3 DNA: TGTGCCAGCAGTTTAACGGGGGCGAACACCGGGGAGCTGTTTTTT
CDR3 protein: CASSLTGANTGELFF

D gene: NA
J gene: TRBJ2-2
V gene: TRBV2
clone size: NA
CDR3 DNA: TGTGCCAGCAGAGAGGGCAGGGGTGCCGGGGAGCTGTTTTTT
CDR3 protein: CASREGRGAGELFF

D gene: NA
J gene: TRBJ2-3
V gene: TRBV9
clone size: NA
CDR3 DNA: TGTGCCAGCAGCAACAGAGCTAGCACAGATACGCAGTATTTT
CDR3 protein: CASSNRASTDTQYF

D gene: NA
J gene: TRBJ2-1
V gene: TRBV7-2
clone size: NA
CDR3 DNA: TGTGCCAGCAGCTTAGGGAGCGGGTCATCCTACAATGAGCAGTTCTTC
CDR3 protein: CASSLGSGSSYNEQFF

D gene: NA
J gene: TRBJ2-7
V gene: TRBV12-3/TRBV12-4
clone size: NA
CDR3 DNA: TGTGCCAGCGGAGCAGACGGTTACGAGCAGTACTTC
CDR3 protein: CASGADGYEQYF

D gene: TRBD2
J gene: TRBJ2-1
V gene: TRBV19
clone size: NA
CDR3 DNA: TGTGCCAGTAGTACGATCGGGACTAGCGGGAATGAGCAGTTCTTC
CDR3 protein: CASSTIGTSGNEQFF

D gene: TRBD2
J gene: TRBJ2-5
V gene: TRBV5-4
clone size: NA
CDR3 DNA: TGTGCCAGCAGCTCAAACACAATAGGACTAGCGAGGCAGACCCAGTACTTC
CDR3 protein: CASSSNTIGLARQTQYF

D gene: TRBD2
J gene: TRBJ2-5
V gene: TRBV18
clone size: NA
CDR3 DNA: TGTGCCAGCTCACCGGGCGGGAGGGCCTCGGAGACCCAGTACTTC
CDR3 protein: CASSPGGRASETQYF

D gene: TRBD1
J gene: TRBJ1-1
V gene: TRBV6-1
clone size: few
CDR3 DNA: TGTGCCAGCAGTGAAGAGCGGGACAGGAACTACATGAACACTGAAGCTTTCTTT
CDR3 protein: CASSEERDRNYMNTEAFF

D gene: NA
J gene: TRBJ2-6
V gene: TRBV3-1/TRBV3-2
clone size: NA
CDR3 DNA: TGTGCCAGCAGCCAAGACCCAGGGCAAGCTGGGGCCAACGTCCTGACTTTC
CDR3 protein: CASSQDPGQAGANVLTF

D gene: TRBD2
J gene: TRBJ2-3
V gene: TRBV6-5
clone size: NA
CDR3 DNA: TGTGCCAGCAATTACGGGGGGGGTACAGATACGCAGTATTTT
CDR3 protein: CASNYGGGTDTQYF

D gene: TRBD2
J gene: TRBJ2-1
V gene: TRBV6-1
clone size: NA
CDR3 DNA: TGTGCCAGCAGTGAAGCGTTAGCGGGGGGGCAGGAGCAGTTCTTC
CDR3 protein: CASSEALAGGQEQFF

D gene: TRBD2
J gene: TRBJ2-1
V gene: TRBV18
clone size: once
CDR3 DNA: TGTGCCAGCTCTCAACTAGCGGGACAGAATGAGCAGTTCTTC
CDR3 protein: CASSQLAGQNEQFF